The sample holds many counts of the clone carrying this T cell receptor beta chain. Its antigen is currently unknown. Regions amplified from RNA transcripts were the TCR beta CDR3 regions. HTBI primers drove first-round RT-PCR of the TCR CDR3. MiXCR was run by TCRdb on the multiplex PCR reads, yielding one entry per CDR3 protein. Seen here are some 600,000 distinct CDR3 sequences, 11% to 15% observed once, and the top ten hold 4.5% to 6%. The sample comes from a study of T cells in Graves' hyperthyroidism and ophthalmopathy. Per germline, CDR1 SEHNR and CDR2 FQNEAQ (reference sequence). The CDR3 is 17 amino acids. Trimming at V came to 4 bases and at J to 5 bases, leaving 9 bases not matched to a gene. Diagnosis relied on clinical symptoms, serum thyroxine and TRAb, thyroid ultrasound and orbital computed tomography. The authors took PBMCs from 10 ml fresh peripheral blood. Overall study findings and caveats: Most clonotypes expanded in thyroid above 0.001 were likewise present in blood.

The specimen sequenced was blood. This clonotype originated in a woman aged 25 to 39 with Graves' hyperthyroidism that later progressed to Graves' ophthalmopathy. The chain links TRBV7-9 to TRBJ2-2; 11 bases are a match to TRBD2. The CDR3 coding sequence is TGTGCCAGCAGCTCCCTTCGACTAGCGGGAAATACCGGGGAGCTGTTTTTT. Protein sequence: CASSSLRLAGNTGELFF.